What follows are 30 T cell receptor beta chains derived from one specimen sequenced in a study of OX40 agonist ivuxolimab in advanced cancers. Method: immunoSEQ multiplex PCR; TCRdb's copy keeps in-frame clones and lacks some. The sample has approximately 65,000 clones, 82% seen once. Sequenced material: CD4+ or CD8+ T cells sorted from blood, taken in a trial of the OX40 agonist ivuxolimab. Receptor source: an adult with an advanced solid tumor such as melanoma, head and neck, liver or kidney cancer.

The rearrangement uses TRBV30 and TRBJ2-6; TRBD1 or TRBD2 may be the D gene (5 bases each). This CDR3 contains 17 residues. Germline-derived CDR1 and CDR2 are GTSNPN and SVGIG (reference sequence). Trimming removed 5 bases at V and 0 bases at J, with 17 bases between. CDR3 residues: CAWCQGREFSGANVLTF. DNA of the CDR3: TGTGCCTGGTGTCAGGGACGTGAGTTCTCTGGGGCCAACGTCCTGACTTTC.

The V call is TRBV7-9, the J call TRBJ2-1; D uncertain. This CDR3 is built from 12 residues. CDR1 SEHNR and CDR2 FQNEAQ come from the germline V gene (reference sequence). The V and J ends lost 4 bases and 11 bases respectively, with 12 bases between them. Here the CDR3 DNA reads TGTGCCAGCAGCTCGAGTACACCAAAGCAGTTCTTC. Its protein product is CASSSSTPKQFF.

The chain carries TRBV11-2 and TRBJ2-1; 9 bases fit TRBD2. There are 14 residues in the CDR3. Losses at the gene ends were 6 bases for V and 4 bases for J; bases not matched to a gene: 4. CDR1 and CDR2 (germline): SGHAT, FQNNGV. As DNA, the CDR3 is TGTGCCAGCAGTAGACTAGCGGCTTACAATGAGCAGTTCTTC. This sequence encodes CASSRLAAYNEQFF. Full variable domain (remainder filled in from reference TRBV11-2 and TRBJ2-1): EAGVAQSPRYKIIEKRQSVAFWCNPISGHATLYWYQQILGQGPKLLIQFQNNGVVDDSQLPKDRFSAERLKGVDSTLKIQPAKLEDSAVYLCASSRLAAYNEQFFGPGTRLTVL.

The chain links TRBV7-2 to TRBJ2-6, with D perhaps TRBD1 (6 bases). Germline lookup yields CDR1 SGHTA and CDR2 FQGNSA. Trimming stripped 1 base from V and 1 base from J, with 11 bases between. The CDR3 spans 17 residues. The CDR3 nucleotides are TGTGCCAGCAGCTTAGGACCAGGGGAATCTGGGGCCAACGTCCTGACTTTC. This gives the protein CASSLGPGESGANVLTF.

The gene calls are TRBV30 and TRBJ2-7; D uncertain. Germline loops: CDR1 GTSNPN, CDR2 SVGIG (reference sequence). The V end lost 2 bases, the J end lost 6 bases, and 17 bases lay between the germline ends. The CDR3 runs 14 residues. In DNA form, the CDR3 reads TGTGCCTGGAGTAGGCCGGCACTCCTTCCCGAGCAGTACTTC. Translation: CAWSRPALLPEQYF.

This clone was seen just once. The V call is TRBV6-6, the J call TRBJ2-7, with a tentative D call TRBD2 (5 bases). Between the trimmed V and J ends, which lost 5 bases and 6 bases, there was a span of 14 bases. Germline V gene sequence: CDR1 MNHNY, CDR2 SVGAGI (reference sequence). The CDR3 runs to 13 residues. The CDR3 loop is CASSQDAAGEQYV. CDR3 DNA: TGTGCCAGCAGTCAGGACGCCGCGGGCGAGCAGTACGTC.

The DNA for the CDR3 is TGTGCCAGTAGTCCAGGGACAGGGGGTTGGGCCACTCGCGATGAGCAGTTCTTC. Amino acid sequence: CASSPGTGGWATRDEQFF. This chain links TRBV19 with TRBJ2-1; 11 nucleotides match TRBD1. The CDR3 totals 18 residues. The ends lost 5 bases at V and 8 bases at J; junction bases unmatched: 17. Germline loops: CDR1 LNHDA, CDR2 SQIVND (reference sequence). Variable domain in full (rest from reference TRBV19 and TRBJ2-1): DGGITQSPKYLFRKEGQNVTLSCEQNLNHDAMYWYRQDPGQGLRLIYYSQIVNDFQKGDIAEGYSVSREKKESFPLTVTSAQKNPTAFYLCASSPGTGGWATRDEQFFGPGTRLTVL.

CDR3 DNA: TGTGCCAGCTCACCAGGACAGGGGTTAAACACCGGGGAGCTGTTTTTT. Translating gives CASSPGQGLNTGELFF. The rearrangement links TRBV18 to TRBJ2-2, with 9 bases matching TRBD1. Germline CDR1 reads KGHSH; CDR2 reads LQKENI. The CDR3 contains 16 residues. V gave up 2 bases and J gave up 2 bases; unmatched junction bases: 3.

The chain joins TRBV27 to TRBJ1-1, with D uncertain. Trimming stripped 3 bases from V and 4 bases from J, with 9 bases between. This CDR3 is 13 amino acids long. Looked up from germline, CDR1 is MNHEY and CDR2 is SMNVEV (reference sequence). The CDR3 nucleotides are TGTGCCAGCAGTTTGGGTTTCGGCACTGAAGCTTTCTTT. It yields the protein CASSLGFGTEAFF.

The CDR3 here is CSVDFSASGTLETQYF. The CDR3 DNA sequence: TGCAGCGTTGATTTTTCGGCTAGCGGGACGCTAGAGACCCAGTACTTC. V usage is TRBV29-1 and J usage is TRBJ2-5; TRBD2 aligns across 9 bases. The CDR3 contains 16 residues. The germline V gene encodes CDR1 SQVTM and CDR2 ANQGSEA. Losses at the gene ends were 3 bases for V and 4 bases for J; bases not matched to a gene: 12.

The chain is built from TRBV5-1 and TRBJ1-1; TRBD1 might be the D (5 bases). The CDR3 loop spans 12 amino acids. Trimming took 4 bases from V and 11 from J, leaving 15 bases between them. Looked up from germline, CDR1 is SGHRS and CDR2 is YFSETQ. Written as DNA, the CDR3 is TGCGCCAGCAGCGGCCAACAGGAGGCGGCTTTCTTT. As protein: CASSGQQEAAFF.

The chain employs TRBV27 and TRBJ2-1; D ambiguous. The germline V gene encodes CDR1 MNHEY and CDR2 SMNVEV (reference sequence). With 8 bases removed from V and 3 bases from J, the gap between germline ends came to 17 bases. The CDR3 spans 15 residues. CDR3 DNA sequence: TGTGCCAGCGCCACTCAATATAGTAGCTACAATGAGCAGTTCTTC. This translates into CASATQYSSYNEQFF.

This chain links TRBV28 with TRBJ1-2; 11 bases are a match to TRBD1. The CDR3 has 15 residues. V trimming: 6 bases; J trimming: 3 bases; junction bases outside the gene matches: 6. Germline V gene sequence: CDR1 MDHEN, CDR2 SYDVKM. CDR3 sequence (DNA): TGTGCCAGCAGGGATCCGGGACAGGGGGACTATGGCTACACCTTC. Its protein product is CASRDPGQGDYGYTF.

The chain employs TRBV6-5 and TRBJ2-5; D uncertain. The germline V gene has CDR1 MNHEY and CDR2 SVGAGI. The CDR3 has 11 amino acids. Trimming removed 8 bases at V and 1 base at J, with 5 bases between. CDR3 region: CASGRQETQYF. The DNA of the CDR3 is TGTGCCAGCGGCCGCCAAGAGACCCAGTACTTC.

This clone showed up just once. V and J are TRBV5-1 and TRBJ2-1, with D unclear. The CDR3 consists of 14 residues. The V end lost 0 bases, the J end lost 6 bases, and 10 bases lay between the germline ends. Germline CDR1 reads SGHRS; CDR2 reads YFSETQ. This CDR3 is CASSLVVEGNEQFF. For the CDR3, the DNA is TGCGCCAGCAGCTTGGTGGTCGAAGGCAATGAGCAGTTCTTC.

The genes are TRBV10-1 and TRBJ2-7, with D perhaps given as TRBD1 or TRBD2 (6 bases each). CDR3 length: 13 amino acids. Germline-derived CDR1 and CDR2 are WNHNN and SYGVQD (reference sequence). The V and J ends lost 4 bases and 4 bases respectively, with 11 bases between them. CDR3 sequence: CASSVGGPYEQYV. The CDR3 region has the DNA TGCGCCAGCAGTGTAGGGGGGCCGTACGAGCAGTACGTC.

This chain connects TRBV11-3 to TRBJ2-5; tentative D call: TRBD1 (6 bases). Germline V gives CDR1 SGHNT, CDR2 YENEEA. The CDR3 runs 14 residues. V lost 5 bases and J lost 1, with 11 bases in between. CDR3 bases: TGTGCCAGCAGCACAACAGGGACCCAAGAGACCCAGTACTTC. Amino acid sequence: CASSTTGTQETQYF.

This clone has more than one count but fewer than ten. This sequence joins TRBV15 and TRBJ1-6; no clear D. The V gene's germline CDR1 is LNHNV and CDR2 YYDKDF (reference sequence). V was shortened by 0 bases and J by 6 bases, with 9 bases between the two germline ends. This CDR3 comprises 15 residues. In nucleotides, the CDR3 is TGTGCCACCAGCAGAGATCGTTGGGGTAATTCACCCCTCCACTTT. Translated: CATSRDRWGNSPLHF.

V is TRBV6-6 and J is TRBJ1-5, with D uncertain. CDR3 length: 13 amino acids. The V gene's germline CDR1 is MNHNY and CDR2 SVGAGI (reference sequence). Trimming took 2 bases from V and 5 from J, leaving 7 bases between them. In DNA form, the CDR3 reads TGTGCCAGCAGTTACCCCGGTGATCAGCCCCAGCATTTT. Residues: CASSYPGDQPQHF.

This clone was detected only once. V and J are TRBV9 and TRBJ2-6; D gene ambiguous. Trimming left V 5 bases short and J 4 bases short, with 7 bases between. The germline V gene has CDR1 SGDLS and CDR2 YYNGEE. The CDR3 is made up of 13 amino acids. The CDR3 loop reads CASRGSGANVLTF. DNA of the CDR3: TGTGCCAGCAGGGGGTCCGGGGCCAACGTCCTGACTTTC.

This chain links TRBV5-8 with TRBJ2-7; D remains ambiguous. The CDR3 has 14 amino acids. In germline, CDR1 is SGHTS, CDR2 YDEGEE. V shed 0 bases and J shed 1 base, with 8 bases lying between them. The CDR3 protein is CASSLGDNSYEQYF. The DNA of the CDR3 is TGTGCCAGCAGCTTGGGAGATAATTCCTACGAGCAGTACTTC.

The CDR3 sequence: CASSVGQGGGNQPQHF. CDR3 DNA sequence: TGTGCCAGCAGCGTAGGGCAGGGGGGGGGCAATCAGCCCCAGCATTTT. The chain couples TRBV9 to TRBJ1-5; 7 bases fit TRBD1. The CDR3 has 16 amino acids. Trimming took 0 bases from V and 2 from J; bases not matched to a gene: 5. Germline CDR1 reads SGDLS; CDR2 reads YYNGEE. Supplemented by reference TRBV9 and TRBJ1-5, the full variable domain reads DSGVTQTPKHLITATGQRVTLRCSPRSGDLSVYWYQQSLDQGLQFLIQYYNGEERAKGNILERFSAQQFPDLHSELNLSSLELGDSALYFCASSVGQGGGNQPQHFGDGTRLSIL.

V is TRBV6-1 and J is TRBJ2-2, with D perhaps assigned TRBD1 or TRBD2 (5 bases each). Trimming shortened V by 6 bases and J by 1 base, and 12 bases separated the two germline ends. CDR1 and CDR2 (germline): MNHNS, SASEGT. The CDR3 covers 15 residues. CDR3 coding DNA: TGTGCCAGCAGGACCGGGACGGGGAACACCGGGGAGCTGTTTTTT. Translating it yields CASRTGTGNTGELFF.

Written as DNA, the CDR3 is TGTGCCTGGAGCGGACAGGCAAACACTGAAGCTTTCTTT. Protein sequence: CAWSGQANTEAFF. The V call is TRBV30, the J call TRBJ1-1, with 7 nucleotides matching TRBD1. This CDR3 has 13 amino acids. The V gene's germline CDR1 is GTSNPN and CDR2 SVGIG (reference sequence). J was trimmed by 2 bases and V by 3 bases; bases with no gene match: 3.

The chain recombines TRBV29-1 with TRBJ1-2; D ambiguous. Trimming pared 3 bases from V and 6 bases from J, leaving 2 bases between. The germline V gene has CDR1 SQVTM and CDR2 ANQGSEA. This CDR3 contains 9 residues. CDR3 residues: CSVEDGYTF. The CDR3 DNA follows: TGCAGCGTTGAGGATGGCTACACCTTC.

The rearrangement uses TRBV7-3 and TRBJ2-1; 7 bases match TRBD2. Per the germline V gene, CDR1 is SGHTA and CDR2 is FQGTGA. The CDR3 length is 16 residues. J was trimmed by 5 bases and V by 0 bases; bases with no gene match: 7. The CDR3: CASSLTAGSLHNEQFF. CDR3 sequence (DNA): TGTGCCAGCAGCTTAACAGCGGGGAGCCTCCACAATGAGCAGTTCTTC.

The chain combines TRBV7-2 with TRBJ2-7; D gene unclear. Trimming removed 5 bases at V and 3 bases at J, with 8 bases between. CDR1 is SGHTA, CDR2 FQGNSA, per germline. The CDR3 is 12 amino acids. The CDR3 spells CASSLLHYEQYF. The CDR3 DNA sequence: TGTGCCAGCAGCCTTCTGCACTACGAGCAGTACTTC.

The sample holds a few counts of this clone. CDR3 region: CASGSTAVREKLFF. As DNA, the CDR3 is TGTGCTAGTGGCTCAACAGCGGTACGCGAAAAACTGTTTTTT. The chain carries TRBV12-5 and TRBJ1-4; D unclear. The germline CDR1 and CDR2 sequences are LGHNT and FRNRAP. Trimming took 6 bases from V and 8 from J, leaving 16 bases between them. The CDR3 contains 14 residues.

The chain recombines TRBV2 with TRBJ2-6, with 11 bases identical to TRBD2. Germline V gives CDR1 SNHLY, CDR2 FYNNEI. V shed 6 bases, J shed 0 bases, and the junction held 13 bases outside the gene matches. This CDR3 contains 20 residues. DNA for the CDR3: TGTGCCAGCAGACCTCTGGCTAGCGGGGGGCAGGTCTCTGGGGCCAACGTCCTGACTTTC. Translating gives CASRPLASGGQVSGANVLTF.

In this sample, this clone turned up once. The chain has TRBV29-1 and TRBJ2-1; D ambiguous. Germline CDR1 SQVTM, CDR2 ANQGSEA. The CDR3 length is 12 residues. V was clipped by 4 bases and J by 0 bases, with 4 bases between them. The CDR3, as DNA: TGCAGCGTTGGGGCCTCCTACAATGAGCAGTTCTTC. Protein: CSVGASYNEQFF.